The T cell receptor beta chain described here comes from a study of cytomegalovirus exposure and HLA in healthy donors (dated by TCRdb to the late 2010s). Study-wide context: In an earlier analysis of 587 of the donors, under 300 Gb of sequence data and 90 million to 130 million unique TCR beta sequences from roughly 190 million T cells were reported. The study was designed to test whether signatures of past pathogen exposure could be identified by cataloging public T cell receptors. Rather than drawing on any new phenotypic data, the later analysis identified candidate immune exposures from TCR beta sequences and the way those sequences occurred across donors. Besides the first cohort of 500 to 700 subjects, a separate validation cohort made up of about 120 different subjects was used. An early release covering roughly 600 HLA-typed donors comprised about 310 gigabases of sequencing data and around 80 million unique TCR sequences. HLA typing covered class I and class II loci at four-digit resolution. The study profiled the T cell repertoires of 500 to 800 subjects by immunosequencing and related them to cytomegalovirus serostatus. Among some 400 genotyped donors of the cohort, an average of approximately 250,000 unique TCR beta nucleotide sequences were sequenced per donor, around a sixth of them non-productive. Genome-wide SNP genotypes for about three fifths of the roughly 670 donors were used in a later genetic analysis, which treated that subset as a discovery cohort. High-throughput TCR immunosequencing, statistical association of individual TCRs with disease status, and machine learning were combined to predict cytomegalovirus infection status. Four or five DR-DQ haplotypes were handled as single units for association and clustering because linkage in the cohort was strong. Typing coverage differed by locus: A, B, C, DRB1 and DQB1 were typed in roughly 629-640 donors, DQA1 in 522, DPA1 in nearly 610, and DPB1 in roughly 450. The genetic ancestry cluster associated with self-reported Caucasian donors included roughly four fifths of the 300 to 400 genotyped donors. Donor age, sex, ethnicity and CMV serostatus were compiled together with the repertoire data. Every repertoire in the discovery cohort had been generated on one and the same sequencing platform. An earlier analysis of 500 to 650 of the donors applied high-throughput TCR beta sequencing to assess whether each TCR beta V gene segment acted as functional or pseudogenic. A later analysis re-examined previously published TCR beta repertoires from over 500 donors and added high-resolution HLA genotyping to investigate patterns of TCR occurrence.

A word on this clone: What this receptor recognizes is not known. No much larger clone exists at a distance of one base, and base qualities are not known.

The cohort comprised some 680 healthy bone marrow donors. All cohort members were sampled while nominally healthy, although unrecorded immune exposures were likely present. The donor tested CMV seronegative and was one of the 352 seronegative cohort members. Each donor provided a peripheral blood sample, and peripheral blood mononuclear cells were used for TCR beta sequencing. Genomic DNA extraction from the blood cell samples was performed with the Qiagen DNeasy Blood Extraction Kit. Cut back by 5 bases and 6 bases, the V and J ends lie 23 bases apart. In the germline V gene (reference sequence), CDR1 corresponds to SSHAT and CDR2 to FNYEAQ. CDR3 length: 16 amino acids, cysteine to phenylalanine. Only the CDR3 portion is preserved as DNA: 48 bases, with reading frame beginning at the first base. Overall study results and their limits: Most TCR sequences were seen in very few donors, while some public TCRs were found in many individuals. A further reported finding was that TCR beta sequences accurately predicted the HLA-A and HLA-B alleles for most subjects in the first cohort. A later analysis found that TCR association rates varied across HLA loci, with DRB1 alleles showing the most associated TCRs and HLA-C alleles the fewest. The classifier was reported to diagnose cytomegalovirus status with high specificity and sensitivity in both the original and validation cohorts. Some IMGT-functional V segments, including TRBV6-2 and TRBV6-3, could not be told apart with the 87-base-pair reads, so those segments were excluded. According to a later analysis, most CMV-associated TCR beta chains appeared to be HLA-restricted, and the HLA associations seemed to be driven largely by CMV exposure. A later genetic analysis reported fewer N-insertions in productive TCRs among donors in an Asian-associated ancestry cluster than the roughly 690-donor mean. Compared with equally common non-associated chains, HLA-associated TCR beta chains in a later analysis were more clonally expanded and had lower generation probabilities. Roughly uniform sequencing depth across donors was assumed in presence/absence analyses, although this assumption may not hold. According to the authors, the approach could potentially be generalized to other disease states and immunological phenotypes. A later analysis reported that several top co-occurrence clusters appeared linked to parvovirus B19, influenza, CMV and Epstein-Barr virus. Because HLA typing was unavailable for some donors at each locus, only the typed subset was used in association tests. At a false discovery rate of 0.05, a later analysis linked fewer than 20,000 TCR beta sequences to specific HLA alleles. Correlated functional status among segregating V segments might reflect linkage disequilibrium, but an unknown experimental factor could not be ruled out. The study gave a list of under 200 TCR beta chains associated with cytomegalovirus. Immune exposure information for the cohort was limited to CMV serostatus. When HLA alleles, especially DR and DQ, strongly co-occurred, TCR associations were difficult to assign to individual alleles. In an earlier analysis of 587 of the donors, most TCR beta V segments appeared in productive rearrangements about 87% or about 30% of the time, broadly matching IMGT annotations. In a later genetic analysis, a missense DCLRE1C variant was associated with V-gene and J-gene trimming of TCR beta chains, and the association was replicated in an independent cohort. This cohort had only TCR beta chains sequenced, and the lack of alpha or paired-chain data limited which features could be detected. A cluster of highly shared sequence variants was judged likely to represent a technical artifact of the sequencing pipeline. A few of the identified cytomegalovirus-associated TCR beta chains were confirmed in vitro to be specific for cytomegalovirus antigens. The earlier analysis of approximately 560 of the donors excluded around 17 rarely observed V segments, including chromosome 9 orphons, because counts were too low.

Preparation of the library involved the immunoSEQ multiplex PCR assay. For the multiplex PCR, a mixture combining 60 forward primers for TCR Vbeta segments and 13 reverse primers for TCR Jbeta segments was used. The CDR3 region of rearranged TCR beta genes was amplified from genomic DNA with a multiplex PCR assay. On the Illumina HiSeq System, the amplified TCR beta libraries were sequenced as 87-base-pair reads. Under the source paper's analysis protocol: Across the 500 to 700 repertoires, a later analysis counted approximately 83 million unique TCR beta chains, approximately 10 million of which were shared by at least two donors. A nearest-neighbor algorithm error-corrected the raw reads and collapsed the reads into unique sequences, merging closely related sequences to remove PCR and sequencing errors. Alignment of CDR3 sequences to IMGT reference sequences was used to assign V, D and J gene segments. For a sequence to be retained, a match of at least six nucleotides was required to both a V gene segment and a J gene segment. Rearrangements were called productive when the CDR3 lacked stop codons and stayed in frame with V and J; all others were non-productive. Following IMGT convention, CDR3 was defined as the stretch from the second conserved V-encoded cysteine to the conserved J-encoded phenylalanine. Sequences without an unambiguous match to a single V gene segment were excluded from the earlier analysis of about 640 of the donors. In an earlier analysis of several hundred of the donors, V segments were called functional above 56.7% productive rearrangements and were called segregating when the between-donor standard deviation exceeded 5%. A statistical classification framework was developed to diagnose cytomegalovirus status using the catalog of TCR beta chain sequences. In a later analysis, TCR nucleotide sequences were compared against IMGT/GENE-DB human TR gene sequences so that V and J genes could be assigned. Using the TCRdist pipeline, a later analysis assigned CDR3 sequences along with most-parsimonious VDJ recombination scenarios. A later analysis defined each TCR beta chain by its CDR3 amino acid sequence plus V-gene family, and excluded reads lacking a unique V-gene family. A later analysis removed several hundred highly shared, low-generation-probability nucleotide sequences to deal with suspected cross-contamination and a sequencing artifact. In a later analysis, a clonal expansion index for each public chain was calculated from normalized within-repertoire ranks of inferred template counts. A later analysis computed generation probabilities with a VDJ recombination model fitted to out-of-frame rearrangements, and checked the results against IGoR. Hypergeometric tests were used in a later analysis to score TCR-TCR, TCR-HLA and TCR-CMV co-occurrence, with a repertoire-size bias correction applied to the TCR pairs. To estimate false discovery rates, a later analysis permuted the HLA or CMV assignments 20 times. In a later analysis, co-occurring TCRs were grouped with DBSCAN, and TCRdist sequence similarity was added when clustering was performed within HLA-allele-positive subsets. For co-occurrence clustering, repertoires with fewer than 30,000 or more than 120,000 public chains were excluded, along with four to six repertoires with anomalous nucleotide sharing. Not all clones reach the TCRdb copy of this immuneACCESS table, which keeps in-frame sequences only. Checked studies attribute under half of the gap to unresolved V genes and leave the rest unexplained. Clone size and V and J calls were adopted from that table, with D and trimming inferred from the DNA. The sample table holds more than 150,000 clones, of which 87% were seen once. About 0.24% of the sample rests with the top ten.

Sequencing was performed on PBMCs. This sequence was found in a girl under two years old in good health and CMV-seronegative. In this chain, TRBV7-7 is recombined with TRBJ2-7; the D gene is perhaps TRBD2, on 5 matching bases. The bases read TGTGCCAGCAGCCCTACCGGCTGGACCAACCGGGGCGAGCAGTACTTC. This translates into CASSPTGWTNRGEQYF.